One and the same sample provided the 12 T cell receptor beta chains below, sequenced in a study of T cells in localized non-small cell lung cancer. Using immunoSEQ multiplex PCR, the repertoire was profiled, and TCRdb retains in-frame clones only, with some absent. The sample holds over 25,000 clones, around 92% seen once. The material was peripheral blood, obtained before any cancer treatment. The receptor set was obtained from a female donor over 55 with stage I lung adenocarcinoma.

V and J are TRBV18 and TRBJ2-5; the D is unclear. The CDR3 contains 14 residues. Germline CDR1 is KGHSH and CDR2 is LQKENI. V lost 3 bases, J lost 5 bases, and 13 bases lay in between. The CDR3, as DNA: TGTGCCAGCTCACCCGACTGGGGTCGGGAGACCCAGTACTTC. This codes for CASSPDWGRETQYF.

This chain links TRBV9 with TRBJ2-5; TRBD1 matches at 8 bases. Germline V gene sequence: CDR1 SGDLS, CDR2 YYNGEE. The junction had 9 bases not matched to a gene; V was cut back by 0 bases and J by 5 bases. The CDR3 is 16 amino acids. CDR3: CASSVAGRGLGETQYF. CDR3 bases: TGTGCCAGCAGCGTAGCAGGCAGGGGGCTAGGCGAGACCCAGTACTTC.

The gene calls are TRBV5-3 and TRBJ1-2, with D unclear. Being an ORF, TRBV5-3 has a function that is uncertain. CDR3 length equals 14 residues. V lost 8 bases to trimming and J lost 6 bases, with 20 bases between them. This CDR3 is CASLKMGSYDGYTF. CDR3 DNA: TGTGCCAGCTTGAAAATGGGGAGCTACGATGGCTACACCTTC.

The chain is built from TRBV7-9 and TRBJ2-3; 8 nucleotides match TRBD2. The germline CDR1 and CDR2 sequences are SEHNR and FQNEAQ (reference sequence). This CDR3 is built from 16 residues. Trimming at V came to 5 bases and at J to 2 bases, leaving 9 bases not matched to a gene. The CDR3 coding sequence is TGTGCCAGCAGCATCACAGCGGGGGCCGTCACAGATACGCAGTATTTT. Protein: CASSITAGAVTDTQYF.

The chain recombines TRBV15 with TRBJ1-1, with a possible D match to TRBD1 (5 bases). The CDR3 sequence is 14 residues long. From germline, CDR1 is LNHNV and CDR2 YYDKDF (reference sequence). Deletions cut 4 bases from V and 0 bases from J, with 9 bases between. The DNA of the CDR3 is TGTGCCACCAGCATGGGACGGCTGAACACTGAAGCTTTCTTT. Amino acid sequence: CATSMGRLNTEAFF.

The gene calls are TRBV6-5 and TRBJ2-3, with D perhaps TRBD2 (5 bases). CDR3 length equals 13 residues. Trimming removed 4 bases at V and 0 bases at J, with 5 bases between. The V gene's germline CDR1 is MNHEY and CDR2 SVGAGI. The CDR3 region is CASSWTSTDTQYF. The CDR3, as DNA: TGTGCCAGCAGTTGGACTAGCACAGATACGCAGTATTTT.

The chain employs TRBV19 and TRBJ2-7, with TRBD1 identical over 9 bases. This CDR3 region has 14 residues. CDR1 and CDR2 (germline): LNHDA, SQIVND (reference sequence). Trimming removed 3 bases from V and 2 bases from J; junction bases left unmatched: 2. DNA for the CDR3: TGTGCCAGTAGTATTCGGGACAGGGCCTACGAGCAGTACTTC. Amino acid sequence: CASSIRDRAYEQYF.

The chain carries TRBV5-1 and TRBJ2-3, with TRBD2 identical over 7 bases. The CDR3 contains 17 residues. Germline V gene data show CDR1 as SGHRS and CDR2 as YFSETQ. With V trimmed by 1 base and J by 0 bases, 8 bases remained unmatched. CDR3 protein: CASSLRSGATSTDTQYF. The CDR3 DNA follows: TGCGCCAGCAGCTTGAGGAGCGGGGCGACTAGCACAGATACGCAGTATTTT. Drawing the rest from reference TRBV5-1 and TRBJ2-3, the complete variable domain is KAGVTQTPRYLIKTRGQQVTLSCSPISGHRSVSWYQQTPGQGLQFLFEYFSETQRNKGNFPGRFSGRQFSNSRSEMNVSTLELGDSALYLCASSLRSGATSTDTQYFGPGTRLTVL.

J is TRBJ2-5 and V is TRBV30; 12 nucleotides match TRBD2. Germline-derived CDR1 and CDR2 are GTSNPN and SVGIG (reference sequence). Losses at the gene ends were 2 bases for V and 1 base for J; bases not matched to a gene: 8. The CDR3 is 17 amino acids. CDR3 sequence: CAWSQTSGGHRQETQYF. The CDR3 bases are TGTGCCTGGAGTCAGACTAGCGGGGGCCATCGCCAAGAGACCCAGTACTTC.

The chain has TRBV19 and TRBJ2-2; D not resolved. The ends were cut back, 4 bases at V and 1 base at J, with 4 bases in the middle. Germline assignment: CDR1 LNHDA and CDR2 SQIVND (reference sequence). This CDR3 is built from 13 residues. The CDR3 here is CASSNRNTGELFF. In DNA, the CDR3 is TGTGCCAGTAGTAATAGGAACACCGGGGAGCTGTTTTTT.

The CDR3: CSVEGGRAGFNEQFF. In DNA, the CDR3 is TGCAGCGTTGAAGGGGGCAGGGCCGGCTTTAATGAGCAGTTCTTC. The rearrangement uses TRBV29-1 and TRBJ2-1, with TRBD1 as a possible D gene (5 bases). Germline values: CDR1 SQVTM, CDR2 ANQGSEA. V was trimmed by 1 base and J by 7 bases, leaving 17 bases between them. This CDR3 comprises 15 residues.

The V call is TRBV29-1, the J call TRBJ2-1; D uncertain. CDR1 SQVTM and CDR2 ANQGSEA come from the germline V gene. The CDR3 runs to 11 residues. The V and J ends lost 4 bases and 8 bases respectively, with 9 bases between them. CDR3 sequence: CSVAKVHEQFF. The CDR3 DNA is TGCAGCGTTGCAAAAGTTCATGAGCAGTTCTTC.